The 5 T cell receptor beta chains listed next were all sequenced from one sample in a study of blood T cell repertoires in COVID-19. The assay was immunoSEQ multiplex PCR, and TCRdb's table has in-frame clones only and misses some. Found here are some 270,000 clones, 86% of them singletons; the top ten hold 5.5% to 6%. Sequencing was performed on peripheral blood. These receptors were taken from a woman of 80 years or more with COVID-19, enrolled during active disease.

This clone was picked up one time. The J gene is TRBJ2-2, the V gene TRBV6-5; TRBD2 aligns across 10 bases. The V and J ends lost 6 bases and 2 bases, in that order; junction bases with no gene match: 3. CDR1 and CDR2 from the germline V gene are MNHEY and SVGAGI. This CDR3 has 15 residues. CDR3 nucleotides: TGTGCCAGCAGGGCTAGCGGGGGCAACACCGGGGAGCTGTTTTTT. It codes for CASRASGGNTGELFF.

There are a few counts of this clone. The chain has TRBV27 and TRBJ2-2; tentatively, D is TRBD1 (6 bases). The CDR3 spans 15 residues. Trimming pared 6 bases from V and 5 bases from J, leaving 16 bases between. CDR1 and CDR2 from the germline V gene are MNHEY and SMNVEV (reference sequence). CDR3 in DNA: TGTGCCAGCAGCTTCCAGGGGATTCGGACCGGGGAGCTGTTTTTT. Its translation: CASSFQGIRTGELFF.

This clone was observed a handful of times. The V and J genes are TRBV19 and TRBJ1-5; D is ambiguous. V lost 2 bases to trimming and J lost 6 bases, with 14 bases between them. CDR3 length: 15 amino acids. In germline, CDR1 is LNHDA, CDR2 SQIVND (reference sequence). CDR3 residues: CASSISGNRVQPQHF. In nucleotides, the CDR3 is TGTGCCAGTAGTATATCCGGGAACCGGGTTCAGCCCCAGCATTTT.

The CDR3 DNA is TGTGCCAGCACCCGGGGTTTACTCACTGAAGCTTTCTTT. This encodes CASTRGLLTEAFF. The V gene is TRBV6-5, the J gene TRBJ1-1; D call uncertain. This CDR3 has 13 amino acids. V was pared by 7 bases and J by 4 bases, with 13 bases between. Germline CDR1 MNHEY, CDR2 SVGAGI.

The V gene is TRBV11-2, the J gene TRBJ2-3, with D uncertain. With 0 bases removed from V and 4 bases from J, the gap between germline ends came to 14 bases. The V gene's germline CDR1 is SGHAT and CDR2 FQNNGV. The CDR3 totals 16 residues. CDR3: CASSLDPAGRADTQYF. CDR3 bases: TGTGCCAGCAGCTTAGATCCGGCAGGTCGTGCAGATACGCAGTATTTT.